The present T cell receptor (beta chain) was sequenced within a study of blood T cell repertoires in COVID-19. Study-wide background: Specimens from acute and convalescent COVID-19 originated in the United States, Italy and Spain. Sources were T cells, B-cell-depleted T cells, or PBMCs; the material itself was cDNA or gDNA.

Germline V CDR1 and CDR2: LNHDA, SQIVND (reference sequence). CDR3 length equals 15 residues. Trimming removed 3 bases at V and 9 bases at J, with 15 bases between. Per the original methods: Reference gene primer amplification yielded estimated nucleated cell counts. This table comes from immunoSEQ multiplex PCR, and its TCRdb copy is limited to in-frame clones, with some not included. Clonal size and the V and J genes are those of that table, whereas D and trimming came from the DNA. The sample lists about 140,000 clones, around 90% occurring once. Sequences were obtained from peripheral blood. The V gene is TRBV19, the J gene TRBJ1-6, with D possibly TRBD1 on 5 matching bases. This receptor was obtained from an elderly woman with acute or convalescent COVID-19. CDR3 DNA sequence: TGTGCCAGTAGTATTGAAGGGGCGCGGAGTTCACCCCTCCACTTT. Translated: CASSIEGARSSPLHF.